These 27 T cell receptor beta chains were all obtained from the same sample, sequenced in a study of OX40 agonist ivuxolimab in advanced cancers. Here immunoSEQ multiplex PCR was the method, and the copy in TCRdb shows in-frame clones only, minus some. The profile shows 50,000 to 75,000 clones, about 85% of them singletons. The sample here was CD4+ or CD8+ T cells sorted from blood, taken in a trial of the OX40 agonist ivuxolimab. These receptors all come from an adult with an advanced solid tumor such as melanoma, head and neck, liver or kidney cancer.

The gene calls are TRBV5-1 and TRBJ2-2; TRBD1 aligns across 10 bases. Per germline, CDR1 SGHRS and CDR2 YFSETQ. The ends lost 8 bases at V and 3 bases at J; junction bases unmatched: 19. The CDR3 sequence is 19 residues long. CDR3 nucleotide sequence: TGCGCCAGTAGCCAGCTCCGGGACAGGGGTCGGACGGACACCGGGGAGCTGTTTTTT. Its protein is CASSQLRDRGRTDTGELFF.

J is TRBJ2-1 and V is TRBV5-4; unclear D gene. CDR3 size: 15 residues. With 1 base removed from V and 0 bases from J, the gap between germline ends came to 8 bases. CDR1 SGHNT and CDR2 YYREEE come from the germline V gene (reference sequence). The CDR3 nucleotides read TGTGCCAGCAGCTTGAGGCTCATCTCCTACAATGAGCAGTTCTTC. Translating gives CASSLRLISYNEQFF.

This rearrangement joins TRBV21-1 to TRBJ1-4; TRBD1 is taken as the D call from the table, unchecked against the DNA. TRBV21-1 is tagged as a pseudogene. The CDR3 is 15 residues long. CDR3 in amino acids: CASSSYQGGSEKLFF. CDR3 nucleotides: TGTGCCAGCAGCAGTTATCAAGGGGGCTCTGAAAAACTGTTTTTT.

The genes are TRBV6-4 and TRBJ1-4; D gene ambiguous. This CDR3 region has 14 residues. Germline V lookup: CDR1 MRHNA, CDR2 SNTAGT. Trimming stripped 5 bases from V and 8 bases from J, with 15 bases between. CDR3 in amino acids: CASSPQGRAEKLFF. CDR3 bases: TGTGCCAGCAGTCCCCAAGGTCGGGCAGAAAAACTGTTTTTT.

The CDR3 here is CATSRDSYGYTF. The CDR3 DNA reads TGTGCCACTTCCCGGGACAGCTATGGCTACACCTTC. The V and J genes are TRBV9 and TRBJ1-2; 7 nucleotides align to TRBD1. Germline lookup yields CDR1 SGDLS and CDR2 YYNGEE. This CDR3 is built from 12 residues. Trimming cost V 9 bases and J 4 bases; bases outside gene matches: 6.

The gene calls are TRBV6-1 and TRBJ2-7; TRBD2 matches 7 bases. There are 15 residues in the CDR3. V dropped 4 bases and J dropped 2; count of bases not matched to a gene: 8. Per the germline V gene, CDR1 is MNHNS and CDR2 is SASEGT. CDR3 sequence (DNA): TGTGCCAGCAGTGCTAGGTGGGGGGGTACCTACGAGCAGTACTTC. Its protein is CASSARWGGTYEQYF.

The chain couples TRBV5-6 to TRBJ2-5; D ambiguous. The ends were cut back, 2 bases at V and 9 bases at J, with 8 bases in the middle. The CDR3 covers 11 residues. Germline V gene lookup returns CDR1 SGHDT and CDR2 YYEEEE. This chain's CDR3 is CASSLGQPQYF. For the CDR3, the DNA is TGTGCCAGCAGCTTAGGGCAGCCCCAGTACTTC. The full variable domain, rest sourced from reference TRBV5-6 and TRBJ2-5, is DAGVTQSPTHLIKTRGQQVTLRCSPKSGHDTVSWYQQALGQGPQFIFQYYEEEERQRGNFPDRFSGHQFPNYSSELNVNALLLGDSALYLCASSLGQPQYFGPGTRLLVL.

The chain combines TRBV9 with TRBJ1-1; 8 nucleotides agree with TRBD1. V lost 0 bases, J lost 4 bases, and 8 bases stayed unmatched. CDR3 length: 16 residues. Germline CDR1 and CDR2: SGDLS and YYNGEE. Here the CDR3 reads CASSVGAGGFFTEAFF. CDR3 in DNA: TGTGCCAGCAGCGTAGGGGCAGGGGGCTTTTTCACTGAAGCTTTCTTT.

This sequence joins TRBV19 and TRBJ2-2, with TRBD1 matching over 8 bases. This CDR3 contains 15 residues. The germline gives CDR1 LNHDA, CDR2 SQIVND (reference sequence). V shed 5 bases, J shed 6 bases, and the junction held 8 bases outside the gene matches. The CDR3 is CASSSQGAVAGELFF. CDR3 bases: TGTGCCAGTAGTTCCCAGGGGGCGGTAGCCGGGGAGCTGTTTTTT. The variable domain in full, with the rest retrieved from reference TRBV19 and TRBJ2-2, is DGGITQSPKYLFRKEGQNVTLSCEQNLNHDAMYWYRQDPGQGLRLIYYSQIVNDFQKGDIAEGYSVSREKKESFPLTVTSAQKNPTAFYLCASSSQGAVAGELFFGEGSRLTVL.

This clone was seen only a few times. V is TRBV7-6 and J is TRBJ2-6; weak D call: TRBD1 (5 bases). Per germline, CDR1 SGHVS and CDR2 FNYEAQ. This CDR3 comprises 14 residues. V lost 5 bases and J 0 bases, leaving 5 bases between the germline ends. The CDR3 sequence: CASSGHSGANVLTF. CDR3 DNA sequence: TGTGCCAGCAGCGGACACTCTGGGGCCAACGTCCTGACTTTC. Supplemented by reference TRBV7-6 and TRBJ2-6, the full variable domain reads GAGVSQSPRYKVTKRGQDVALRCDPISGHVSLYWYRQALGQGPEFLTYFNYEAQQDKSGLPNDRFSAERPEGSISTLTIQRTEQRDSAMYRCASSGHSGANVLTFGAGSRLTVL.

The chain has TRBV10-3 and TRBJ1-6; 9 nucleotides agree with TRBD1. The V gene's germline CDR1 is ENHRY and CDR2 SYGVKD. J lost 6 bases, V lost 7 bases, and 4 bases had no gene match. CDR3 size: 14 residues. The CDR3 nucleotides are TGTGCCATCATGGACAGGGGAACTAATTCACCCCTCCACTTT. This codes for CAIMDRGTNSPLHF.

This clone was observed a few times. The chain uses TRBV5-1 and TRBJ1-4; 7 bases line up with TRBD1. CDR3 size: 19 residues. J was trimmed by 1 base and V by 0 bases; bases with no gene match: 12. In germline, CDR1 is SGHRS, CDR2 YFSETQ. CDR3 nucleotides: TGCGCCAGCAGCTTGGCACAGGGGAGGGCTAGCAAAACTAATGAAAAACTGTTTTTT. Translated: CASSLAQGRASKTNEKLFF. Based on the CDR3 plus reference TRBV5-1 and TRBJ1-4, the full variable domain is KAGVTQTPRYLIKTRGQQVTLSCSPISGHRSVSWYQQTPGQGLQFLFEYFSETQRNKGNFPGRFSGRQFSNSRSEMNVSTLELGDSALYLCASSLAQGRASKTNEKLFFGSGTQLSVL.

This chain joins TRBV6-1 and TRBJ1-1, with D possibly matching TRBD1 (5 bases). CDR3 length equals 13 residues. Deletions cut 3 bases from V and 11 bases from J, with 16 bases between. The germline gives CDR1 MNHNS, CDR2 SASEGT. CDR3 in amino acids: CASSEETAGDAFF. The DNA of the CDR3 is TGTGCCAGCAGTGAGGAGACAGCGGGTGACGCTTTCTTT.

The CDR3 protein is CASSSGTGAYGYTF. Here the CDR3 DNA reads TGTGCCAGCAGCTCCGGGACAGGGGCCTATGGCTACACCTTC. The chain has TRBV6-1 and TRBJ1-2; 10 bases are a match to TRBD1. The CDR3 is 14 residues long. CDR1 MNHNS and CDR2 SASEGT come from the germline V gene. V lost 6 bases to trimming and J lost 4 bases; unmatched junction nucleotides: 5.

The V gene is TRBV29-1, the J gene TRBJ1-1; tentative D call: TRBD1 (5 bases). CDR3 length: 15 residues. Germline V gives CDR1 SQVTM, CDR2 ANQGSEA. Trimming pared 4 bases from V and 1 base from J, leaving 16 bases between. CDR3 amino acids: CSVASQWGGNTEAFF. As DNA, the CDR3 is TGCAGCGTTGCTTCCCAATGGGGGGGGAACACTGAAGCTTTCTTT.

CDR3 sequence (DNA): TGTGCCAGCAGTCGTGGACAGGGCGAAAACATTCAGTACTTC. It specifies CASSRGQGENIQYF. The chain employs TRBV7-9 and TRBJ2-4; 8 nucleotides align to TRBD1. V was pared by 6 bases and J by 5 bases, with 6 bases of the junction left unmatched. The CDR3 has 14 amino acids. Looked up from germline, CDR1 is SEHNR and CDR2 is FQNEAQ (reference sequence). The complete variable domain, with remaining parts taken from reference TRBV7-9 and TRBJ2-4, reads DTGVSQNPRHKITKRGQNVTFRCDPISEHNRLYWYRQTLGQGPEFLTYFQNEAQLEKSRLLSDRFSAERPKGSFSTLEIQRTEQGDSAMYLCASSRGQGENIQYFGAGTRLSVL.

The genes are TRBV4-1 and TRBJ2-5, with 8 positions matching TRBD1. Germline V gives CDR1 MGHRA, CDR2 YSYEKL. The CDR3 is 13 residues long. V dropped 11 bases and J dropped 4; count of bases not matched to a gene: 9. The CDR3 nucleotides read TGCGCCTCAAGAGGACAGGGCCTAGAGACCCAGTACTTC. Amino acids: CASRGQGLETQYF.

V is TRBV5-1 and J is TRBJ2-1; possible D gene TRBD2, 5 bases. The CDR3 totals 17 residues. Trimming took off 0 bases at V and 0 bases at J, with 13 bases between the two ends. Per germline, CDR1 SGHRS and CDR2 YFSETQ. CDR3 in DNA: TGCGCCAGCAGCTTGGTTGTCGGGAAGAGCTCCTACAATGAGCAGTTCTTC. Its protein product is CASSLVVGKSSYNEQFF.

V is TRBV5-1 and J is TRBJ1-2, with 9 nucleotides matching TRBD1. The J segment lost 4 bases and the V segment lost 0 bases, leaving 4 bases of the junction unmatched. CDR3 length: 15 amino acids. CDR1 is SGHRS and CDR2 is YFSETQ in the germline V gene. The CDR3 coding sequence is TGCGCCAGCAGCTTGGACGGGACAGGGCCCTATGGCTACACCTTC. Protein sequence: CASSLDGTGPYGYTF.

The chain recombines TRBV5-1 with TRBJ1-2; the match to TRBD1 covers 7 bases. V shed 0 bases, J shed 8 bases, and the junction held 4 bases outside the gene matches. Germline assignment: CDR1 SGHRS and CDR2 YFSETQ. This CDR3 has 13 amino acids. DNA for the CDR3: TGCGCCAGCAGCTTGGGAGGGGGCGGGGGCTACACCTTC. Translating it yields CASSLGGGGGYTF.

The J gene is TRBJ1-4, the V gene TRBV5-6; a weak D match, TRBD1 (5 bases). Trimming left V 4 bases short and J 0 bases short, with 13 bases between. CDR1 and CDR2 from the germline V gene are SGHDT and YYEEEE. The CDR3 covers 16 residues. The CDR3 bases are TGTGCCAGCAGCCGTGAGGGGCTCACAACTAATGAAAAACTGTTTTTT. It translates to CASSREGLTTNEKLFF.

The V and J genes are TRBV19 and TRBJ1-1; perhaps TRBD1 as D (5 bases). This CDR3 is built from 14 residues. The V end was cut by 5 bases, the J end by 0 bases, with 10 bases between. The germline V gene encodes CDR1 LNHDA and CDR2 SQIVND (reference sequence). The CDR3 loop is CASSREGLNTEAFF. The CDR3 DNA is TGTGCCAGTAGTCGAGAGGGGCTGAACACTGAAGCTTTCTTT.

This clone occurred once. The chain couples TRBV7-2 to TRBJ2-1; TRBD2 aligns across 9 bases. Trimming removed 1 base from V and 5 bases from J; junction bases left unmatched: 3. The CDR3 runs 15 residues. The germline V gene has CDR1 SGHTA and CDR2 FQGNSA. CDR3 loop: CASSLDASGNNEQFF. As DNA, the CDR3 is TGTGCCAGCAGCTTAGATGCTAGCGGGAACAATGAGCAGTTCTTC.

The chain carries TRBV9 and TRBJ2-3; possibly TRBD1 for D (6 bases). Germline-derived CDR1 and CDR2 are SGDLS and YYNGEE. V was cut by 4 bases and J by 0 bases, with 12 bases left in between. The CDR3 is 15 residues long. The CDR3 DNA sequence: TGTGCCAGCAGCCCCCGAGGGGGAAGCACAGATACGCAGTATTTT. Translation gives CASSPRGGSTDTQYF.

This chain links TRBV25-1 with TRBJ2-2; 9 bases match TRBD1. The ends lost 3 bases at V and 3 bases at J; junction bases unmatched: 8. The CDR3 loop spans 17 amino acids. Germline V gene lookup returns CDR1 MGHDK and CDR2 SYGVNS. The CDR3 loop reads CASSDRGQGSYTGELFF. The CDR3 nucleotides read TGTGCCAGCAGTGATCGAGGACAGGGGAGCTACACCGGGGAGCTGTTTTTT.

This clone was seen only a few times. The chain carries TRBV7-8 and TRBJ2-3; TRBD1 is a possible D gene (5 bases). CDR3 length equals 15 residues. Per germline, CDR1 SGHVS and CDR2 FQNEAQ. Deletions cut 5 bases from V and 5 bases from J, with 17 bases between. CDR3 sequence (DNA): TGTGCCAGCAGCCTGATAGTTCAGGGCATAGATACGCAGTATTTT. This translates into CASSLIVQGIDTQYF.

The chain combines TRBV7-2 with TRBJ2-2; D is perhaps TRBD1 (5 bases). The V gene's germline CDR1 is SGHTA and CDR2 FQGNSA. The CDR3 extends over 14 amino acids. Deletions cut 5 bases from V and 0 bases from J, with 7 bases between. CDR3 coding DNA: TGTGCCAGCAGCCCAGGGCCGAACACCGGGGAGCTGTTTTTT. Its translation: CASSPGPNTGELFF.